This passage covers 22 T cell receptor beta chains from one sample sequenced in a study of blood T cell repertoires in COVID-19. Assay: immunoSEQ multiplex PCR; the TCRdb copy retains only in-frame clones and omits some. The sample has under 350,000 clones, roughly 86% seen once. Specimen: PBMCs or T cells enriched from blood (not recorded which). All receptors derive from a woman aged 18-29 years who had recovered from COVID-19.

The chain links TRBV5-1 to TRBJ2-1; 14 bases are a match to TRBD2. CDR1 SGHRS and CDR2 YFSETQ come from the germline V gene. The ends lost 4 bases at V and 8 bases at J; junction bases unmatched: 8. The CDR3 has 16 residues. CDR3 nucleotide sequence: TGCGCCAGCAGCCCAACGACTAGCGGGAGGGCACATGAGCAGTTCTTC. Translated: CASSPTTSGRAHEQFF.

The chain has TRBV18 and TRBJ1-2; D call uncertain. Germline V gene lookup returns CDR1 KGHSH and CDR2 LQKENI. V was trimmed by 4 bases and J by 10 bases, leaving 16 bases between them. The CDR3 extends over 13 amino acids. The CDR3 region is CASSLDIGTTYTF. In DNA, the CDR3 is TGTGCCAGCTCACTAGATATCGGAACTACCTACACCTTC.

This rearrangement joins TRBV4-1 to TRBJ2-5; D possibly corresponds to TRBD2 (6 bases). The V end lost 1 base, the J end lost 4 bases, and 13 bases lay between the germline ends. The CDR3 covers 15 residues. CDR1 and CDR2 (germline): MGHRA, YSYEKL. CDR3 bases: TGCGCCAGCAGCCAAGTGGAGGGAGGCGTAGAGACCCAGTACTTC. Its protein is CASSQVEGGVETQYF.

J is TRBJ2-3 and V is TRBV27; 7 nucleotides line up with TRBD1. With V trimmed by 6 bases and J by 5 bases, 14 bases remained unmatched. CDR1 is MNHEY, CDR2 SMNVEV, per germline (reference sequence). This CDR3 contains 16 residues. The CDR3 DNA is TGTGCCAGCAGAAAGACAGGGCTGAGGAGTGTAGATACGCAGTATTTT. Protein sequence: CASRKTGLRSVDTQYF.

The chain has TRBV14 and TRBJ1-1, with 7 bases matching TRBD1. CDR3 length: 14 amino acids. J lost 4 bases, V lost 2 bases, and 4 bases had no gene match. Germline-derived CDR1 and CDR2 are SGHDN and FVKESK. The CDR3 protein is CASSQPGGGTEAFF. The CDR3 region has the DNA TGTGCCAGCAGCCAACCAGGGGGTGGCACTGAAGCTTTCTTT.

The chain recombines TRBV19 with TRBJ2-2; D is perhaps TRBD2 (6 bases). This CDR3 region has 13 residues. V gave up 3 bases and J gave up 5 bases, with 7 bases separating them. Germline values: CDR1 LNHDA, CDR2 SQIVND (reference sequence). CDR3 in amino acids: CASSIAGTGELFF. The DNA for the CDR3 is TGTGCCAGTAGTATTGCGGGGACCGGGGAGCTGTTTTTT.

This clone has more than one count but fewer than ten. The chain joins TRBV3-1 (or the pseudogene TRBV3-2) to TRBJ1-1; TRBD1 aligns across 7 bases. The germline gives CDR1 LGHDT, CDR2 YNNKEL (reference sequence). The CDR3 is made up of 14 amino acids. The ends lost 2 bases at V and 6 bases at J; junction bases unmatched: 6. The CDR3 is CASSQRGQWSEAFF. In DNA, the CDR3 is TGTGCCAGCAGCCAAAGGGGGCAGTGGTCTGAAGCTTTCTTT.

This chain uses TRBV29-1 with TRBJ1-2, with TRBD1 identical over 8 bases. The CDR3 is 14 amino acids. CDR1 and CDR2 from the germline V gene are SQVTM and ANQGSEA. The J segment lost 0 bases and the V segment lost 7 bases, leaving 7 bases of the junction unmatched. The CDR3 loop is CSALGQGPNYGYTF. CDR3 nucleotide sequence: TGCAGCGCACTAGGACAGGGCCCTAACTATGGCTACACCTTC.

The V and J genes are TRBV5-1 and TRBJ1-1; 7 bases are shared with TRBD1. The J segment lost 6 bases and the V segment lost 3 bases, leaving 14 bases of the junction unmatched. Germline V gene lookup returns CDR1 SGHRS and CDR2 YFSETQ. This CDR3 has 16 amino acids. The CDR3 loop reads CASSWDIVVRGAEAFF. CDR3 sequence (DNA): TGCGCCAGCAGCTGGGATATAGTCGTCAGGGGGGCTGAAGCTTTCTTT. The entire variable domain, with the rest obtained from reference TRBV5-1 and TRBJ1-1, is as follows: KAGVTQTPRYLIKTRGQQVTLSCSPISGHRSVSWYQQTPGQGLQFLFEYFSETQRNKGNFPGRFSGRQFSNSRSEMNVSTLELGDSALYLCASSWDIVVRGAEAFFGQGTRLTVV.

The chain employs TRBV4-3 and TRBJ2-3; D gene ambiguous. There are 17 residues in the CDR3. Germline CDR1 is LGHNA and CDR2 is YSLEER. V was shortened by 2 bases and J by 2 bases, with 17 bases between the two germline ends. The CDR3 region is CASSQIGVTVSTDTQYF. The CDR3 region has the DNA TGCGCCAGCAGCCAAATAGGAGTTACGGTTTCCACAGATACGCAGTATTTT.

This clone was observed once. CDR3 sequence: CATSRGTNYEQYF. CDR3 DNA: TGTGCCACCAGCAGAGGGACTAACTACGAGCAGTACTTC. The V call is TRBV15, the J call TRBJ2-7; perhaps TRBD2 as D (6 bases). The CDR3 has 13 amino acids. CDR1 is LNHNV and CDR2 is YYDKDF in the germline V gene (reference sequence). With 1 base removed from V and 3 bases from J, the gap between germline ends came to 7 bases.

The J gene is TRBJ1-2, the V gene TRBV11-3; the match to TRBD1 covers 8 bases. V shed 5 bases and J 6 bases; nucleotides not matched to a gene: 11. The germline V gene encodes CDR1 SGHNT and CDR2 YENEEA. The CDR3 loop spans 15 amino acids. The CDR3 loop is CASSPGTGNRNGYTF. In nucleotides, the CDR3 is TGTGCCAGCAGCCCCGGGACAGGAAACCGGAATGGCTACACCTTC.

The V gene is TRBV7-2, the J gene TRBJ2-1, with TRBD2 matching 7 bases. This CDR3 spans 16 amino acids. Germline CDR1 is SGHTA and CDR2 is FQGNSA. V dropped 3 bases and J dropped 0; count of bases not matched to a gene: 5. CDR3 amino acids: CASSLGGVSSYNEQFF. The CDR3 DNA reads TGTGCCAGCAGCTTGGGGGGGGTGAGCTCCTACAATGAGCAGTTCTTC.

The chain joins TRBV11-3 to TRBJ2-7; D is possibly TRBD2 (5 bases). Deletions cut 6 bases from V and 0 bases from J, with 15 bases between. Germline loops: CDR1 SGHNT, CDR2 YENEEA. The CDR3 runs 15 residues. This CDR3 is CASSSLARSSYEQYF. DNA of the CDR3: TGTGCCAGCAGTTCTTTAGCGAGGAGCTCCTACGAGCAGTACTTC.

The V call is TRBV28, the J call TRBJ2-3, with TRBD2 matching 7 bases. Germline V gene data show CDR1 as MDHEN and CDR2 as SYDVKM. With 8 bases clipped from V and 1 base from J, the junction kept 12 bases outside the gene matches. The CDR3 is made up of 16 amino acids. The CDR3 loop is CASSPGGASGTDTQYF. Written as DNA, the CDR3 is TGTGCCAGCTCGCCGGGAGGAGCCAGTGGCACAGATACGCAGTATTTT.

The rearrangement joins TRBV9 to TRBJ2-2; D is undetermined. Between the trimmed V and J ends, which lost 1 base and 4 bases, there was a span of 11 bases. The length of the CDR3 is 15 residues. Germline V gene data show CDR1 as SGDLS and CDR2 as YYNGEE. CDR3 sequence: CASSVMAQPTGELFF. The CDR3 nucleotides are TGTGCCAGCAGCGTAATGGCACAGCCCACCGGGGAGCTGTTTTTT. Based on the CDR3 plus reference TRBV9 and TRBJ2-2, the full variable domain is DSGVTQTPKHLITATGQRVTLRCSPRSGDLSVYWYQQSLDQGLQFLIQYYNGEERAKGNILERFSAQQFPDLHSELNLSSLELGDSALYFCASSVMAQPTGELFFGEGSRLTVL.

The chain links TRBV18 to TRBJ1-4; D is undetermined. V dropped 4 bases and J dropped 5 bases, with 14 bases sitting between them. In germline, CDR1 is KGHSH, CDR2 LQKENI. The CDR3 sequence is 15 residues long. CDR3 DNA sequence: TGTGCCAGCTCACGTCCTATGAGGGCGAATGAAAAACTGTTTTTT. This sequence encodes CASSRPMRANEKLFF.

This chain's CDR3 is CASRWTGTRGDTQYF. DNA for the CDR3: TGTGCCAGCAGATGGACAGGGACCAGGGGGGATACGCAGTATTTT. V usage is TRBV7-2 and J usage is TRBJ2-3; 8 bases agree with TRBD1. Per the germline V gene, CDR1 is SGHTA and CDR2 is FQGNSA. V lost 6 bases and J lost 6; bases outside the gene matches: 11. This CDR3 is built from 15 residues.

In its sample, this clone was seen many times. The chain employs TRBV25-1 and TRBJ2-7; the match to TRBD2 covers 8 bases. Losses at the gene ends were 2 bases for V and 2 bases for J; bases not matched to a gene: 11. The CDR3 sequence is 17 residues long. Looked up from germline, CDR1 is MGHDK and CDR2 is SYGVNS. DNA of the CDR3: TGTGCCAGCAGTGAAAAGAGAGTAGCGGGATACACCTACGAGCAGTACTTC. Translated: CASSEKRVAGYTYEQYF.

The rearrangement uses TRBV5-1 and TRBJ2-2; 7 nucleotides align to TRBD1. There are 15 residues in the CDR3. V shed 0 bases and J 3 bases; nucleotides not matched to a gene: 2. Germline CDR1 and CDR2: SGHRS and YFSETQ. CDR3 sequence: CASSLETGDTGELFF. For the CDR3, the DNA is TGCGCCAGCAGCTTGGAAACAGGGGACACCGGGGAGCTGTTTTTT.

The V and J genes are TRBV9 and TRBJ2-1; no firm D call. Per the germline V gene, CDR1 is SGDLS and CDR2 is YYNGEE. CDR3 length: 14 amino acids. V was pared by 2 bases and J by 3 bases, with 9 bases between. The CDR3 sequence: CASSVSTGYNEQFF. DNA for the CDR3: TGTGCCAGCAGCGTTAGTACCGGCTACAATGAGCAGTTCTTC.

The chain carries TRBV7-2 and TRBJ2-3, with a possible D match to TRBD2 (5 bases). Between the trimmed V and J ends, which lost 1 base and 10 bases, there was a span of 12 bases. This CDR3 comprises 13 residues. The germline gives CDR1 SGHTA, CDR2 FQGNSA. The CDR3: CASSLGASFAQYF. The CDR3 coding sequence is TGTGCCAGCAGCTTAGGGGCTAGCTTCGCGCAGTATTTT.